Presented here are 6 T cell receptor beta chains from one specimen sequenced in a study of blood T cell repertoires in COVID-19. Assay used: immunoSEQ multiplex PCR; TCRdb lists only in-frame clones, some missing. The sample yields some 150,000 clones, approximately 80% seen once. Sequencing input: peripheral blood. The receptors stem from a man in his sixties with active or convalescent COVID-19.

This chain links TRBV7-2 with TRBJ1-4; no clear D gene. CDR1 and CDR2 (germline): SGHTA, FQGNSA. The CDR3 extends over 15 amino acids. V was trimmed by 2 bases and J by 0 bases, leaving 7 bases between them. In DNA form, the CDR3 reads TGTGCCAGCAGCTTAAGCGGAACAACTAATGAAAAACTGTTTTTT. It translates to CASSLSGTTNEKLFF.

The chain recombines TRBV11-3 with TRBJ2-5; TRBD2 matches 12 bases. V shed 5 bases and J 4 bases; nucleotides not matched to a gene: 8. Germline V gives CDR1 SGHNT, CDR2 YENEEA. The CDR3 runs 16 residues. DNA of the CDR3: TGTGCCAGCAGCCCTGGACTAGCGGGAAATCTAGAGACCCAGTACTTC. It encodes CASSPGLAGNLETQYF.

This clone was counted a single time. V gene TRBV6-5 combines with J gene TRBJ1-2; D is unresolved. Germline V gives CDR1 MNHEY, CDR2 SVGAGI. CDR3 length: 14 amino acids. V gave up 6 bases and J gave up 4 bases, with 15 bases separating them. CDR3 DNA: TGTGCCAGCAGCCTCCGGGTTCCCGGCTATGGCTACACCTTC. As protein: CASSLRVPGYGYTF.

The J gene is TRBJ1-1, the V gene TRBV6-5, with a tentative D call TRBD1 (6 bases). There are 11 residues in the CDR3. Germline CDR1 and CDR2: MNHEY and SVGAGI. The V end lost 6 bases, the J end lost 6 bases, and 8 bases lay between the germline ends. In nucleotides, the CDR3 is TGTGCCAGCAGCAGGGGAGCTGAAGCTTTCTTT. Residues: CASSRGAEAFF.

This sequence joins TRBV7-9 and TRBJ2-2; D not resolved. CDR3 length: 15 amino acids. The V end lost 1 base, the J end lost 1 base, and 7 bases lay between the germline ends. The germline V gene encodes CDR1 SEHNR and CDR2 FQNEAQ (reference sequence). The CDR3 bases are TGTGCCAGCAGCTTAGACCCAGAGAACACCGGGGAGCTGTTTTTT. Encoded protein: CASSLDPENTGELFF. The variable domain in full, with the rest retrieved from reference TRBV7-9 and TRBJ2-2, is DTGVSQNPRHKITKRGQNVTFRCDPISEHNRLYWYRQTLGQGPEFLTYFQNEAQLEKSRLLSDRFSAERPKGSFSTLEIQRTEQGDSAMYLCASSLDPENTGELFFGEGSRLTVL.

This clone was seen only once. The chain couples TRBV4-3 to TRBJ2-1; D perhaps matches TRBD1 (6 bases). CDR3 length equals 16 residues. V gave up 4 bases and J gave up 4 bases, with 17 bases separating them. Germline V gene lookup returns CDR1 LGHNA and CDR2 YSLEER. The CDR3 loop reads CASSLTTGSVYNEQFF. Written as DNA, the CDR3 is TGCGCCAGCAGCCTGACAACAGGGAGCGTTTACAATGAGCAGTTCTTC.